This T cell receptor (beta chain) was sequenced in a study of shared clonotypes between healthy human individuals (dated by TCRdb to 2020 to 2021). With respect to the entire study: The cohort comprised a couple of women and three men aged 18 to 49 years. Each donor's leukapheresis produced roughly between roughly 0.9 and 8.9 billion PBMCs. The study deeply sequenced blood TCR repertoires of 5 or 6 healthy adults to estimate repertoire size and the extent of clonotype sharing between individuals. To increase sequencing depth and limit assay-specific biases, different laboratories used diverse techniques to prepare libraries and sequence TCR repertoires. For each donor, three plates each were used for CD4 naive and CD4 memory, two plates were used for CD8 naive, and one plate was used for CD8 memory. Overall results and qualifications from the work: Naive subsets generally had larger estimated clonotype richness than memory subsets. Based on pairwise subsampling, the degree of clonotype sharing among donors was expected to be affected by sequencing depth. The genetic and exposure-history diversity represented was limited by the small number of donors. Even with the large sequencing depth, rarefaction of the sorted-subset datasets indicated that sequencing was incomplete. Sampling was restricted to blood, and TCR repertoires in tissue are likely to differ from TCR repertoires in blood. Compared with non-shared clonotypes, the clonotypes found in all four sorted-subset donors had higher generation probabilities. Across several donors, around 5% of naive CD4, roughly 3.5% of naive CD8, about 2% of memory CD4, and approximately 0.4% of memory CD8 clonotypes were shared.

The donors were healthy, HIV-negative adults who had no recently reported acute infections or vaccinations. Every donor was a Caucasian adult living in Nashville, Tennessee, USA. CD4+ T cells were enriched by magnetic negative selection; naive cells were then positively selected on CD45RA, and the negative fraction formed the memory subset. Blood was collected by leukapheresis, and PBMCs were isolated by Ficoll-Histopaque density gradient centrifugation and then cryopreserved in liquid nitrogen vapor phase. Analytical flow cytometry was used to check the purity and quantity of each magnetically sorted T cell population. Genomic DNA was isolated from each sorted fraction and quantified by UV absorbance on a Nanodrop 2000c. From its cysteine to its phenylalanine, the CDR3 spans 15 amino acids. Just the 45-base CDR3 DNA is kept, in frame starting at base 1. Per the germline V gene, SGDLS is the CDR1 and YYNGEE is the CDR2. Trimming leaves V shorter by 4 bases and J shorter by 0 bases, with the junction holding 5 bases beyond the gene matches.

TCR CDR3 regions were amplified from genomic DNA by multiplex PCR using the deep immunoSEQ assay. For each cell subset, the extracted genomic DNA was distributed evenly across all wells of several immunoSEQ 96-well plates, and each plate served as one replicate. Each replicate PCR for sorted subsets received around 0.2 ug genomic DNA, equal to tens of thousands of T cell genomes. Purified libraries were measured with a Qubit 3.0 fluorometer, size-checked on a Bioanalyzer 2100, and measured again with the KAPA Library Quantification kit. Every immunoSEQ 96-well plate was sequenced on a separate single-read 150-cycle Illumina NextSeq 550 flow cell. Under the source paper's analysis protocol: Because the immunoSEQ output included only junctional sequences and no quality scores, the filtering could not be the same as the filtering used for full-length reads. To assign V/J genes and CDR3, sequences were annotated against IMGT germline references using PyIR, a Python wrapper for IgBLAST v1.9. Reads were removed for weak V/J assignments (E-value above 1e-6), missing CDR3, stop codons, out-of-frame junctions, or ambiguous translated residues. V3J clonotypes were defined as sequences sharing an identical inferred V gene, J gene, and CDR3 amino acid sequence. Percentage overlap between repertoires was computed as shared unique clonotypes divided by the size of the smaller repertoire. RTK rarefaction, the Chao1 estimator, and Recon v2.1 estimates of unobserved clonotypes were used to assess repertoire richness. OLGA was used to compute generation probabilities for all TCRbeta clonotypes that the gDNA method yielded from a handful of donors. What TCRdb holds here is the immuneACCESS table cut down to in-frame rearrangements. Part of the clones is not present; checked against another copy, under half of the missing clones reflect an unresolved V gene, and the others are unexplained. V and J calls and clone size are given by that table; D and trimming were obtained from the DNA. The sample contains roughly 2,500,000 clones, 93% of them found a single time. Of the sample, 0.36% is held by the ten largest clones.

As for this clone: Its antigen is currently not known. Base quality data are lacking; no much larger clone is found one base away. Other DNA variants within this sample encode the same CDR3.

This receptor was obtained from a young man in good health. Some clones in this sample may be carry-over from other donors' samples. The sample was naive CD4+ T cells from PBMCs. The cell subset or site label, read with the paper, signifies: CD45RA+ positively selected. The chain joins TRBV9 to TRBJ2-7; 9 junctional bases match TRBD2. The DNA sequence is given as TGTGCCAGCAGCCCGACTAGCGGAAGCTCCTACGAGCAGTACTTC. Translated, this gives CASSPTSGSSYEQYF.